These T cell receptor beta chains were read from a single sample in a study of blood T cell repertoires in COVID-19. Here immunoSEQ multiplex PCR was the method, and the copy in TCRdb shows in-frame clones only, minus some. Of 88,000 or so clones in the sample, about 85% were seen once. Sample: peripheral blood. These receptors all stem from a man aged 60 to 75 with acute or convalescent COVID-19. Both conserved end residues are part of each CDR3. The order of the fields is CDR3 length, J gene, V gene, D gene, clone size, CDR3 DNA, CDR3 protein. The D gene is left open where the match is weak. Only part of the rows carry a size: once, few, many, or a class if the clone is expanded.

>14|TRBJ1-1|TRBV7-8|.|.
TGTGCCAGCAGCCCCGGACAACTGAACACTGAAGCTTTCTTT
CASSPGQLNTEAFF
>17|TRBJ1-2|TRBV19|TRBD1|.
TGTGCCAGTAGCCCCAGGGGACAGGGGGCAGCTAACTATGGCTACACCTTC
CASSPRGQGAANYGYTF
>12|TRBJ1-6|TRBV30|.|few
TGTGCCTGGAGATTTACCGGGTCACCCCTCCACTTT
CAWRFTGSPLHF
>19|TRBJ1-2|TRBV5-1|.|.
TGCGCCAGCAGCTGGAGACCCACAGGGACCTCGCAATTTAACTATGGCTACACCTTC
CASSWRPTGTSQFNYGYTF
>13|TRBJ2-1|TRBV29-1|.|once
TGCAGCGTTTCCACGACAGGATACAATGAGCAGTTCTTC
CSVSTTGYNEQFF
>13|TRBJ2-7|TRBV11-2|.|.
TGTGCCAGCAGCTTACCGGGAGCCTACGAGCAGTACTTC
CASSLPGAYEQYF
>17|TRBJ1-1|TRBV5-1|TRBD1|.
TGCGCCAGCAGCTTGACCGGGACAGGGTTACCGAACACTGAAGCTTTCTTT
CASSLTGTGLPNTEAFF
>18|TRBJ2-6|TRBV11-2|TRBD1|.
TGTGCCAGCAGCACCAGGACAGGCCTCCGCTCTGGGGCCAACGTCCTGACTTTC
CASSTRTGLRSGANVLTF
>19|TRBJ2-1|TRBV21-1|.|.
TGTGCCAGCAGCAAAGAGAGGGCTAGCGGGAGGGCCTCCTACAATGAGCAGTTCTTC
CASSKERASGRASYNEQFF
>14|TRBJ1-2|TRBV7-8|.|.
TGTGCCAGCAGCCAGACAGAAGCTAACTATGGCTACACCTTC
CASSQTEANYGYTF
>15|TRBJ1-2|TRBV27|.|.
TGTGCCAGCAGAGTAGCCCAGGGTCCCTACCATGGCTACACCTTC
CASRVAQGPYHGYTF
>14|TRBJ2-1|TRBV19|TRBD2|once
TGTGCCAGTAGTATGACTAGCGGGAGCTATGAGCAGTTCTTC
CASSMTSGSYEQFF
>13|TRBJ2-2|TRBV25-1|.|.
TGTGCCAGCAGTGAAAGGAGCACCGGGGAGCTGTTTTTT
CASSERSTGELFF
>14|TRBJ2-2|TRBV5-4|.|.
TGTGCCAGCAGCTTGGTGCAGGGCACCGGGGAGCTGTTTTTT
CASSLVQGTGELFF
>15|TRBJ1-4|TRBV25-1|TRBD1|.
TGTGCCAGCAGGGCTCCGGGACAGACTAATGAAAAACTGTTTTTT
CASRAPGQTNEKLFF
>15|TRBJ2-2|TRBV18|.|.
TGTGCCAGCTCACCCCTATCGGTCCCCACCGGGGAGCTGTTTTTT
CASSPLSVPTGELFF
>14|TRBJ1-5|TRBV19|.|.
TGTGCCAGTGATTCCGGGGGTGGCAATCAGCCCCAGCATTTT
CASDSGGGNQPQHF
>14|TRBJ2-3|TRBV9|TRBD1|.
TGTGCCAGCAGCGTAGGGACAGGGGCGGATACGCAGTATTTT
CASSVGTGADTQYF
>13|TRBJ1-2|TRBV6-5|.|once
TGTGCCAGCAGTTATGGCAGGCACTATGGCTACACCTTC
CASSYGRHYGYTF
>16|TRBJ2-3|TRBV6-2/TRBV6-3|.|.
TGTGCCAGCAGTACCCCCCGGACACCGAGCACAGATACGCAGTATTTT
CASSTPRTPSTDTQYF
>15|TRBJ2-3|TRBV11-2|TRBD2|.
TGTGCCAGCAGCTTAGTTCCTAGCGGGAGGTATACGCAGTATTTT
CASSLVPSGRYTQYF
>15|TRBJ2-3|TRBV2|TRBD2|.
TGTGCCAGCAGTGCGATAGCGGGTAGAACAGATACGCAGTATTTT
CASSAIAGRTDTQYF
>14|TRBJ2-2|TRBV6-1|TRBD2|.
TGTGCCAGCAGTGAACTAGCGGACACCGGGGAGCTGTTTTTT
CASSELADTGELFF
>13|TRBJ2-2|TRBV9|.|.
TGTGCCAGCAACGCGGCTGACACCGGGGAGCTGTTTTTT
CASNAADTGELFF
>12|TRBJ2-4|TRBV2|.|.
TGTGCCAGCAGTGCAGTAGGTGCGGGACAGTACTTC
CASSAVGAGQYF
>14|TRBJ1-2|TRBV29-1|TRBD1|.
TGCAGCGTTGAAGGGACAGGGGTCCCCTATGGCTACACCTTC
CSVEGTGVPYGYTF
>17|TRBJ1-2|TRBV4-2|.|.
TGTGCCAGCAGCCAAAATACAGGGACGGAGGAATACTATGGCTACACCTTC
CASSQNTGTEEYYGYTF
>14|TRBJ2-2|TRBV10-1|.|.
TGCGCCAGCAGTGAGGGCAGGGTGGCCGGGGAGCTGTTTTTT
CASSEGRVAGELFF
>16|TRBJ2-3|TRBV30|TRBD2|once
TGTGCCTGGAGTGCTCAACTAGCGGATAGCACAGATACGCAGTATTTT
CAWSAQLADSTDTQYF
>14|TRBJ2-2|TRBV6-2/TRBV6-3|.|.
TGTGCCAGCAGTTTTCTGGGGGCCCCCGGGGAGCTGTTTTTT
CASSFLGAPGELFF
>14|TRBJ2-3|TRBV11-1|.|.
TGTGCCAGCAGCCTTGGGACTAGCACAGATACGCAGTATTTT
CASSLGTSTDTQYF
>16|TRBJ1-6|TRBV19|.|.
TGTGCCAGTAGTATAGTTCCAGGGGCCACTGGGTCACCCCTCCACTTT
CASSIVPGATGSPLHF
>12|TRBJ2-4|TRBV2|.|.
TGTGCCAGCAGCAACTCGAGGAACATTCAGTACTTC
CASSNSRNIQYF
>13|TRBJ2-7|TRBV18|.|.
TGTGCCAGCTCACCTGGACAGACCTACGAGCAGTACTTC
CASSPGQTYEQYF
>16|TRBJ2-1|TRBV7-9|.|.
TGTGCCAGCAGCCTAATGGCAGGGAATACCTACAATGAGCAGTTCTTC
CASSLMAGNTYNEQFF
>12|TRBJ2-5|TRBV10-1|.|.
TGCGCCAGCAGTGACGGTCTGGTGACCCAGTACTTC
CASSDGLVTQYF
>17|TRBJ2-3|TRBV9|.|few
TGTGCCAGCAGCGCCGTCGTTTTGACAGGGAGGTTGGATACGCAGTATTTT
CASSAVVLTGRLDTQYF
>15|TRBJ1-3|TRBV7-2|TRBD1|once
TGTGCCAGCAGCTCCGGACAGGTACCTGGAAACACCATATATTTT
CASSSGQVPGNTIYF
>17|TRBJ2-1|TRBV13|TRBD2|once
TGTGCCAGCAGCCTGTCTAGCGGGGGGGCTTCGGGCAATGAGCAGTTCTTC
CASSLSSGGASGNEQFF
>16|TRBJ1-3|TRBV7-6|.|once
TGTGCCAGCAGCTCTCAAGGATCGGGAACTGGAAACACCATATATTTT
CASSSQGSGTGNTIYF
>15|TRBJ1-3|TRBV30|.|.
TGTGCCTGGAGTGAACAGGTCATCTCTGGAAACACCATATATTTT
CAWSEQVISGNTIYF